This T cell receptor (beta chain) was recorded in a study of T cell repertoires in cytomegalovirus infection. Via MiXCR, TCRdb re-called the reads, giving one row per CDR3 protein. The data show more than 150,000 distinct CDR3 sequences, with 25% to 30% seen just once and roughly 31% held by the top ten. This clonotype was detected only a few times. Trimming shortened V by 0 bases and J by 2 bases, and 13 bases separated the two germline ends. The CDR3 runs to 16 residues. Per the germline V gene, CDR1 is SGHRS and CDR2 is YFSETQ. Source material: PBMCs. This chain uses TRBV5-1 with TRBJ2-3; D uncertain. This receptor was identified in a human donor in good health (CMV status not recorded). Some clones in this sample may be carry-over from other donors' samples. The CDR3 loop reads CASSLEPLGTTDTQYF. CDR3 DNA: TGCGCCAGCAGCTTGGAACCCCTGGGTACCACAGATACGCAGTATTTT.